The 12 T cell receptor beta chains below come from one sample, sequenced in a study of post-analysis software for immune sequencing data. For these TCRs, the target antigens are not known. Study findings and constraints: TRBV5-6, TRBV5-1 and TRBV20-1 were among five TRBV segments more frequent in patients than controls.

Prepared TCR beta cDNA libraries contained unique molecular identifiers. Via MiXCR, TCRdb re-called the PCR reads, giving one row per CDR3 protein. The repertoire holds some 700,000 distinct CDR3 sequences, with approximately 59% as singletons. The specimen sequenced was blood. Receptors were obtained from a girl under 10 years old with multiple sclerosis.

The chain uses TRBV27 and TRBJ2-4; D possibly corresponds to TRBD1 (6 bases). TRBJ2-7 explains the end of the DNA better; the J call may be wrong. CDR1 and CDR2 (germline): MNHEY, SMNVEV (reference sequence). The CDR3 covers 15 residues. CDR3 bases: TGTGCCAGCAGTCCTAGACAGGTAACCTATGACGAGCAGTACTTC. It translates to CASSPRQVTYDEQYF.

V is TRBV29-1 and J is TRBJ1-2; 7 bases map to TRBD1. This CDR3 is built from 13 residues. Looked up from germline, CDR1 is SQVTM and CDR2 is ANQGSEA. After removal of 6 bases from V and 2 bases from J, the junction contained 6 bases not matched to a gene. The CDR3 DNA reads TGCAGCGTATTTGACAGGGACAACTATGGCTACACCTTC. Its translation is CSVFDRDNYGYTF.

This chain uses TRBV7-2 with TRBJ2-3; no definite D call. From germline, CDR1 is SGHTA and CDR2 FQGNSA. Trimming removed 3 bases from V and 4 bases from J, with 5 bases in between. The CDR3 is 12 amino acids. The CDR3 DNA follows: TGTGCCAGCAGCTTGATGTCAGATACGCAGTATTTT. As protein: CASSLMSDTQYF.

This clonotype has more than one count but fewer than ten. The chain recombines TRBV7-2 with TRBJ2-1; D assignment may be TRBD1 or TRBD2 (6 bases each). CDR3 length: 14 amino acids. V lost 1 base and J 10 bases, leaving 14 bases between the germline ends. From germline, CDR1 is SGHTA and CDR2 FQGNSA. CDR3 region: CASSLEFVGGEQFF. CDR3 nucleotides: TGTGCCAGCAGCTTAGAGTTTGTCGGGGGCGAGCAGTTCTTC.

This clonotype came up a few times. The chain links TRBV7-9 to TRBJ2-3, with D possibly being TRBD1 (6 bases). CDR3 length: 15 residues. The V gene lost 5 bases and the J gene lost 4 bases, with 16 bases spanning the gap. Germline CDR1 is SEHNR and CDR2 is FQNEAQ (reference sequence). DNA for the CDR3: TGTGCCAGCAGCACCCCGGGACACCCCTCAGATACGCAGTATTTT. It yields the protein CASSTPGHPSDTQYF.

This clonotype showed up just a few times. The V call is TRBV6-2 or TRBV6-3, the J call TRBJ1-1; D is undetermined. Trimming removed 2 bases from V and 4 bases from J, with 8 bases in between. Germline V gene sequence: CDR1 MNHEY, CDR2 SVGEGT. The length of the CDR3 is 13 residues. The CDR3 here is CASSYGGVTEAFF. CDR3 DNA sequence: TGTGCCAGCAGTTACGGTGGGGTCACTGAAGCTTTCTTT.

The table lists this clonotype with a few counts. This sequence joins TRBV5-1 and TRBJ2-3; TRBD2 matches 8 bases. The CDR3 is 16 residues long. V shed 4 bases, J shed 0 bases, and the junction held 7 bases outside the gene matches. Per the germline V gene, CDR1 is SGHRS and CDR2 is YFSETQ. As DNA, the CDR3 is TGCGCCAGCAGCATCCTTACTAGCGGAAGCACAGATACGCAGTATTTT. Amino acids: CASSILTSGSTDTQYF.

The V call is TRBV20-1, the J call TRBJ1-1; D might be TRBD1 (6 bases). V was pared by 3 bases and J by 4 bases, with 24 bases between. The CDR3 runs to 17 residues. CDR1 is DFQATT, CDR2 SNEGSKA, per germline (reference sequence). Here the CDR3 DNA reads TGCAGTGCTAGCCTCTCAGGGTTTTCAGGGGAAGGCACTGAAGCTTTCTTT. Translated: CSASLSGFSGEGTEAFF.

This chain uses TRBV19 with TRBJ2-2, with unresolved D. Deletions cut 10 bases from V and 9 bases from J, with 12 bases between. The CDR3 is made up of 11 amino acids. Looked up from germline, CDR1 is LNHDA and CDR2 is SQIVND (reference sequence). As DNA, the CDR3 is TGTGCCACCGGTAGGGATTGGGAGCTGTTTTTT. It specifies CATGRDWELFF.

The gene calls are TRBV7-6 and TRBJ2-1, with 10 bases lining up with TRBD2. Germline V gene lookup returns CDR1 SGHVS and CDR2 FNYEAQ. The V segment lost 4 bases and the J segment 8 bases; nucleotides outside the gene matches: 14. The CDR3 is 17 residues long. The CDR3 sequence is CASSSTRGAGGNDEQFF. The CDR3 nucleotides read TGTGCCAGCAGCTCAACCAGGGGAGCGGGAGGGAACGATGAGCAGTTCTTC.

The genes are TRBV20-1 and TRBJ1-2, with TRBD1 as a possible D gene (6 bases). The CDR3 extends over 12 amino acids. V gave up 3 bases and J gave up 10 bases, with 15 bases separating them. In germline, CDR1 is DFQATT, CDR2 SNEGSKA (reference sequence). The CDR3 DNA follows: TGCAGTGCTAGGGGCGCAGGGGATCTCTACACCTTC. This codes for CSARGAGDLYTF.

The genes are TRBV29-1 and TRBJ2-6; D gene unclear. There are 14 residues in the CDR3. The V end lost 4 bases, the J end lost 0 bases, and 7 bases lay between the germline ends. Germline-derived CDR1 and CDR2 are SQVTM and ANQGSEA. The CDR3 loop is CSVGYLSGANVLTF. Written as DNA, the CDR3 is TGCAGCGTTGGATATCTCTCTGGGGCCAACGTCCTGACTTTC. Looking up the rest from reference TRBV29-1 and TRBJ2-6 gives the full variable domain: SAVISQKPSRDICQRGTSLTIQCQVDSQVTMMFWYRQQPGQSLTLIATANQGSEATYESGFVIDKFPISRPNLTFSTLTVSNMSPEDSSIYLCSVGYLSGANVLTFGAGSRLTVL.